These 27 T cell receptor beta chains came from one sample sequenced in a study of blood T cell repertoires in COVID-19. TCRdb's copy holds only in-frame clones and misses some; the assay was immunoSEQ multiplex PCR. There are some 530,000 clones in the sample; 70% to 90% occur only once, and approximately 3.4% lies in the top ten. Sequences were obtained from peripheral blood. The receptors stem from a human donor in a cohort sampled during active COVID-19.

The V call is TRBV2, the J call TRBJ1-6; D ambiguous. The CDR3 is 17 residues long. Germline V gene lookup returns CDR1 SNHLY and CDR2 FYNNEI. Trimming cost V 10 bases and J 0 bases, with 19 bases left between them. The CDR3 region has the DNA TGTGCCATCTTGCTTCCGGTAGGGAGCTCCTATAATTCACCCCTCCACTTT. Its protein product is CAILLPVGSSYNSPLHF. The variable domain in full, with the rest retrieved from reference TRBV2 and TRBJ1-6, is EPEVTQTPSHQVTQMGQEVILRCVPISNHLYFYWYRQILGQKVEFLVSFYNNEISEKSEIFDDQFSVERPDGSNFTLKIRSTKLEDSAMYFCAILLPVGSSYNSPLHFGNGTRLTVT.

V gene TRBV19 combines with J gene TRBJ1-2, with no clear D. The germline CDR1 and CDR2 sequences are LNHDA and SQIVND (reference sequence). V was clipped by 5 bases and J by 4 bases, with 20 bases between them. There are 16 residues in the CDR3. The CDR3 region has the DNA TGTGCCAGTAGTCCTACCTGGACGGGTGGAGGCTATGGCTACACCTTC. It encodes CASSPTWTGGGYGYTF.

The chain uses TRBV10-3 and TRBJ1-4; maybe TRBD1 (5 bases). Trimming removed 8 bases at V and 8 bases at J, with 15 bases between. The CDR3 runs 13 residues. Germline V gene lookup returns CDR1 ENHRY and CDR2 SYGVKD. The CDR3: CAICAGVGEKLFF. The CDR3 coding sequence is TGTGCCATCTGCGCGGGGGTAGGAGAAAAACTGTTTTTT.

Comment on this clone: Other DNA sequences in the sample encode the same CDR3. V gene TRBV2 combines with J gene TRBJ2-7; 10 positions agree with TRBD2. The germline V gene has CDR1 SNHLY and CDR2 FYNNEI. The CDR3 covers 13 residues. The V and J ends lost 8 bases and 1 base, in that order; junction bases with no gene match: 2. Here the CDR3 DNA reads TGTGCCAGCCGGACTAGCGGATCCTACGAGCAGTACTTC. Translating it yields CASRTSGSYEQYF.

The chain links TRBV7-8 to TRBJ2-5; 7 positions agree with TRBD1. The V gene end was trimmed by 6 bases and the J gene end by 4 bases; junction bases not matched to a gene: 11. CDR3 length: 15 amino acids. Germline CDR1 reads SGHVS; CDR2 reads FQNEAQ. CDR3 loop: CASRPNRGQTETQYF. The CDR3 DNA sequence: TGTGCCAGCAGACCCAACAGGGGACAGACAGAGACCCAGTACTTC.

The V and J genes are TRBV15 and TRBJ1-2, with D maybe TRBD1 (5 bases). This CDR3 region has 14 residues. V lost 3 bases, J lost 4 bases, and 12 bases lay in between. CDR1 and CDR2 (germline): LNHNV, YYDKDF (reference sequence). The CDR3 loop is CATSSGPRGYGYTF. Written as DNA, the CDR3 is TGTGCCACCAGCAGTGGTCCTAGGGGCTATGGCTACACCTTC. Using reference TRBV15 and TRBJ1-2 for the parts outside the CDR3, the full variable domain is DAMVIQNPRYQVTQFGKPVTLSCSQTLNHNVMYWYQQKSSQAPKLLFHYYDKDFNNEADTPDNFQSRRPNTSFCFLDIRSPGLGDTAMYLCATSSGPRGYGYTFGSGTRLTVV.

The chain is built from TRBV7-2 and TRBJ1-4, with D hard to call. Trimming stripped 3 bases from V and 3 bases from J, with 11 bases between. Germline-derived CDR1 and CDR2 are SGHTA and FQGNSA. The CDR3 extends over 15 amino acids. CDR3 residues: CASSFVGRPNEKLFF. The DNA of the CDR3 is TGTGCCAGCAGCTTCGTTGGGAGGCCTAATGAAAAACTGTTTTTT.

This sequence joins TRBV9 and TRBJ2-2; no reliable D call. V was pared by 4 bases and J by 1 base, with 11 bases between. CDR1 and CDR2 (germline): SGDLS, YYNGEE. This CDR3 is built from 15 residues. DNA for the CDR3: TGTGCCAGCAGCCCTAGGTCGGGGAACACCGGGGAGCTGTTTTTT. It specifies CASSPRSGNTGELFF.

CDR3 sequence reads: CASSPTGLAGEQYF. The CDR3 bases are TGCGCCAGCAGCCCCACGGGACTAGCCGGCGAGCAGTACTTC. The rearrangement links TRBV4-3 to TRBJ2-7; 9 nucleotides match TRBD2. CDR3 length: 14 amino acids. After removal of 4 bases from V and 6 bases from J, the junction contained 7 bases not matched to a gene. Germline lookup yields CDR1 LGHNA and CDR2 YSLEER.

CDR3 sequence: CASRAGTSETDTQYF. CDR3 coding DNA: TGTGCCAGCAGGGCCGGGACTAGCGAAACAGATACGCAGTATTTT. This rearrangement joins TRBV6-4 to TRBJ2-3, with TRBD2 matching 10 bases. CDR1 MRHNA and CDR2 SNTAGT come from the germline V gene. Trimming at V came to 6 bases and at J to 3 bases, leaving 6 bases not matched to a gene. The CDR3 contains 15 residues.

This CDR3 reads CASSPLRDTTYGYTF. In DNA form, the CDR3 reads TGTGCCAGCAGCCCACTCCGGGACACTACCTATGGCTACACCTTC. The chain is built from TRBV7-9 and TRBJ1-2; D perhaps matches TRBD1 (6 bases). The CDR3 length is 15 residues. V lost 5 bases to trimming and J lost 4 bases, with 17 bases between them. Looked up from germline, CDR1 is SEHNR and CDR2 is FQNEAQ (reference sequence).

This clone was counted a few times. This CDR3 is CASNPGRGQETQYF. DNA for the CDR3: TGTGCCAGTAATCCCGGCCGGGGACAAGAGACCCAGTACTTC. This rearrangement joins TRBV19 to TRBJ2-5; D may be TRBD2 (5 bases). CDR1 LNHDA and CDR2 SQIVND come from the germline V gene (reference sequence). The CDR3 is made up of 14 amino acids. Trimming cost V 7 bases and J 2 bases, with 14 bases left between them.

The chain carries TRBV29-1 and TRBJ1-6; D perhaps matches TRBD1 (5 bases). This CDR3 is 16 amino acids long. Trimming took off 6 bases at V and 3 bases at J, with 18 bases between the two ends. Per germline, CDR1 SQVTM and CDR2 ANQGSEA. CDR3 amino acids: CSVGGGDGIYNSPLHF. CDR3 bases: TGCAGCGTGGGGGGTGGGGACGGGATCTATAATTCACCCCTCCACTTT.

The chain is built from TRBV2 and TRBJ2-7; D is perhaps TRBD2 (6 bases). V was pared by 5 bases and J by 5 bases, with 13 bases between. The germline CDR1 and CDR2 sequences are SNHLY and FYNNEI. CDR3 length equals 13 residues. CDR3 sequence: CASSKTRLNEQYF. CDR3 nucleotides: TGTGCCAGCAGTAAGACTAGACTAAACGAGCAGTACTTC.

This chain joins TRBV19 and TRBJ2-1, with TRBD2 matching over 8 bases. Germline assignment: CDR1 LNHDA and CDR2 SQIVND (reference sequence). V was clipped by 7 bases and J by 1 base; unmatched bases: 12. CDR3 length: 17 amino acids. The CDR3 reads CASTLAGPYSSYNEQFF. CDR3 nucleotide sequence: TGTGCCAGTACCCTAGCGGGTCCTTACTCGTCCTACAATGAGCAGTTCTTC.

The V gene is TRBV28, the J gene TRBJ1-5, with D maybe TRBD1 (5 bases). The germline V gene encodes CDR1 MDHEN and CDR2 SYDVKM. This CDR3 is 16 amino acids long. V gave up 6 bases and J gave up 1 base, with 16 bases separating them. CDR3 loop: CASSLRTGVSNQPQHF. For the CDR3, the DNA is TGTGCCAGCAGCCTAAGAACAGGAGTAAGCAATCAGCCCCAGCATTTT.

This chain connects TRBV7-2 to TRBJ2-7; TRBD2 agrees at 10 bases. CDR3 length equals 15 residues. V trimming: 5 bases; J trimming: 2 bases; junction bases outside the gene matches: 6. Germline CDR1 reads SGHTA; CDR2 reads FQGNSA. The chain's CDR3 is CASSEGLAITYEQYF. CDR3 coding DNA: TGTGCCAGCAGCGAGGGACTAGCGATTACCTACGAGCAGTACTTC.

The chain couples TRBV2 to TRBJ1-5; D is possibly TRBD1 (5 bases). The CDR3 has 14 residues. V gave up 4 bases and J gave up 5 bases, with 12 bases separating them. Looked up from germline, CDR1 is SNHLY and CDR2 is FYNNEI. The CDR3 DNA reads TGTGCCAGCAGTGTGGAGCGGGGGTATCAGCCCCAGCATTTT. Translation: CASSVERGYQPQHF.

The gene calls are TRBV30 and TRBJ2-7; a possible D gene is TRBD1 (6 bases). V was trimmed by 5 bases and J by 7 bases, leaving 18 bases between them. The CDR3 length is 13 residues. The germline gives CDR1 GTSNPN, CDR2 SVGIG (reference sequence). CDR3 bases: TGTGCCTGGGACCGGCGACAAGGGGGTGAGCAGTACTTC. This gives the protein CAWDRRQGGEQYF.

This sequence joins TRBV5-1 and TRBJ2-3, with 7 bases identical to TRBD1. From germline, CDR1 is SGHRS and CDR2 YFSETQ. Losses at the gene ends were 6 bases for V and 0 bases for J; bases not matched to a gene: 4. CDR3 length equals 14 residues. The CDR3, as DNA: TGCGCCAGCAACGGACAGGCTAGCACAGATACGCAGTATTTT. It yields the protein CASNGQASTDTQYF.

V usage is TRBV29-1 and J usage is TRBJ1-5, with 8 positions matching TRBD1. Germline loops: CDR1 SQVTM, CDR2 ANQGSEA. V shed 6 bases, J shed 11 bases, and the junction held 12 bases outside the gene matches. This CDR3 contains 13 residues. The CDR3 loop is CSVALTGEQSQHF. The CDR3 DNA follows: TGCAGCGTAGCCTTGACAGGGGAGCAGTCCCAGCATTTT.

The chain carries TRBV5-8 and TRBJ1-2; TRBD1 might be the D (5 bases). CDR1 is SGHTS and CDR2 is YDEGEE in the germline V gene. V lost 0 bases and J lost 4, with 16 bases in between. CDR3 length: 16 amino acids. The CDR3 here is CASSLDPGYPSYGYTF. CDR3 sequence (DNA): TGTGCCAGCAGCTTGGATCCAGGGTACCCTTCCTATGGCTACACCTTC.

This clone was picked up one time. V is TRBV3-1 (or the pseudogene TRBV3-2) and J is TRBJ1-6, with D hard to call. V lost 1 base and J lost 4, with 11 bases in between. Per the germline V gene, CDR1 is LGHDT and CDR2 is YNNKEL (reference sequence). CDR3 length: 16 residues. The CDR3 sequence is CASSQATTVYNSPLHF. The CDR3 DNA reads as TGTGCCAGCAGCCAAGCGACAACGGTTTATAATTCACCCCTCCACTTT.

This rearrangement joins TRBV3-1 (or the pseudogene TRBV3-2) to TRBJ1-3; D not certain. Germline CDR1 is LGHDT and CDR2 is YNNKEL (reference sequence). V was shortened by 4 bases and J by 3 bases, with 16 bases between the two germline ends. CDR3 length equals 16 residues. The CDR3: CASSPSWWAGGNTIYF. In DNA form, the CDR3 reads TGTGCCAGCAGCCCTTCCTGGTGGGCAGGTGGAAACACCATATATTTT.

V gene TRBV5-1 combines with J gene TRBJ2-3, with a weak D call TRBD2 (5 bases). CDR1 SGHRS and CDR2 YFSETQ come from the germline V gene. The CDR3 consists of 14 residues. V was cut by 1 base and J by 12 bases, with 18 bases left in between. CDR3 amino acids: CASSLRVDGEIQYF. CDR3 coding DNA: TGCGCCAGCAGCTTGAGAGTGGACGGGGAAATTCAGTATTTT.

The V and J genes are TRBV7-8 and TRBJ1-5; 7 bases agree with TRBD1. CDR1 and CDR2 from the germline V gene are SGHVS and FQNEAQ. The CDR3 totals 16 residues. V gave up 5 bases and J gave up 0 bases; unmatched junction bases: 7. CDR3 protein: CASSRGTVNSNQPQHF. The CDR3, as DNA: TGTGCCAGCAGCCGTGGGACAGTCAATAGCAATCAGCCCCAGCATTTT.

The V call is TRBV5-1, the J call TRBJ2-3; no firm D call. The CDR3 loop spans 16 amino acids. Trimming cost V 0 bases and J 2 bases, with 13 bases left between them. CDR1 is SGHRS and CDR2 is YFSETQ in the germline V gene. The CDR3 region has the DNA TGCGCCAGCAGCTTGGATTATGGCGGAATCACAGATACGCAGTATTTT. This codes for CASSLDYGGITDTQYF.